Shown below are 12 T cell receptor beta chains from a single sample sequenced in a study of T cells in Graves' hyperthyroidism and ophthalmopathy. The CDR3 regions of TCR beta were amplified from RNA transcripts. First-round RT-PCR with HTBI primers amplified the TCR CDR3 region. TCRdb re-analysed the multiplex PCR reads in MiXCR, keeping a single row per CDR3 protein. The sample gives 550,000 to 600,000 distinct CDR3 sequences, approximately 15% of which show up once; more than 15% is in the top ten. Sequenced material: blood. All receptors come from a woman younger than 30 with Graves' hyperthyroidism.

This clonotype was observed a handful of times. The genes are TRBV29-1 and TRBJ2-1; 9 bases are a match to TRBD1. With 4 bases clipped from V and 6 bases from J, the junction kept 10 bases outside the gene matches. This CDR3 is built from 15 residues. Germline assignment: CDR1 SQVTM and CDR2 ANQGSEA. The DNA for the CDR3 is TGCAGCGTTGTCGCCCACAGGGGGCAAGGCAATGAGCAGTTCTTC. It translates to CSVVAHRGQGNEQFF.

The DNA for the CDR3 is TGCGCCAGCAGCTTGTACCCTAGCGGGGAGACCACAGATACGCAGTATTTT. It yields the protein CASSLYPSGETTDTQYF. This rearrangement joins TRBV5-1 to TRBJ2-3; the match to TRBD2 covers 9 bases. The CDR3 length is 17 residues. J lost 2 bases, V lost 1 base, and 8 bases had no gene match. Germline CDR1 SGHRS, CDR2 YFSETQ.

V is TRBV28 and J is TRBJ2-3, with 8 positions matching TRBD2. The CDR3 has 14 amino acids. The trim removed 8 bases at V and 6 bases at J, leaving 10 bases unmatched. CDR1 is MDHEN and CDR2 is SYDVKM in the germline V gene. The DNA of the CDR3 is TGTGCCAGCCGTGCAAGCGGGAGAGGGGATACGCAGTATTTT. This translates into CASRASGRGDTQYF.

This clonotype was picked up many times. This rearrangement joins TRBV3-1 to TRBJ2-7, with D possibly matching TRBD1 (6 bases). The CDR3 loop spans 13 amino acids. Trimming pared 3 bases from V and 4 bases from J, leaving 10 bases between. From germline, CDR1 is LGHDT and CDR2 YNNKEL (reference sequence). In nucleotides, the CDR3 is TGTGCCAGCAGCCATCCCGGACAGTACGAGCAGTACTTC. This gives the protein CASSHPGQYEQYF.

As regards this clonotype: An end of the junction differs from the germline gene, which may be a read error. The V and J genes are TRBV9 and TRBJ2-2; D remains ambiguous. The CDR3 is 14 amino acids. Germline CDR1 is SGDLS and CDR2 is YYNGEE. CDR3 sequence reads: CANSVPPLSGELFF. The CDR3 coding sequence is TGTGCCAACAGCGTCCCACCTCTATCCGGGGAGCTGTTTTTT.

This rearrangement joins TRBV29-1 to TRBJ2-7, with TRBD1 as a possible D gene (5 bases). Germline V gene data show CDR1 as SQVTM and CDR2 as ANQGSEA. This CDR3 has 12 amino acids. V shed 4 bases and J shed 3 bases, with 10 bases lying between them. This CDR3 is CSVGPGRYEQYF. The CDR3 DNA follows: TGCAGCGTTGGCCCAGGGCGCTACGAGCAGTACTTC.

The chain combines TRBV6-2 or TRBV6-3 with TRBJ1-2, with D maybe TRBD1 (5 bases). This CDR3 has 15 amino acids. Germline V CDR1 and CDR2: MNHEY, SVGEGT. The V end was cut by 2 bases, the J end by 8 bases, with 18 bases between. CDR3 protein: CASSYGGDLRFGYTF. Here the CDR3 DNA reads TGTGCCAGCAGTTACGGTGGGGACCTAAGGTTCGGCTACACCTTC.

This CDR3 reads CSAYSTGGTKTQYF. CDR3 DNA sequence: TGCAGTGCTTATTCTACAGGGGGCACGAAGACCCAGTACTTC. The gene calls are TRBV20-1 and TRBJ2-5, with 9 nucleotides matching TRBD1. Germline assignment: CDR1 DFQATT and CDR2 SNEGSKA (reference sequence). The V gene end was trimmed by 5 bases and the J gene end by 6 bases; junction bases not matched to a gene: 10. This CDR3 comprises 14 residues.

This clonotype was observed a few times. The rearrangement joins TRBV4-3 to TRBJ2-7; perhaps TRBD2 as D (5 bases). The CDR3 contains 15 residues. The V and J ends lost 0 bases and 3 bases respectively, with 12 bases between them. The germline V gene encodes CDR1 LGHNA and CDR2 YSLEER. CDR3 amino acids: CASSQDFEGVYEQYF. DNA for the CDR3: TGCGCCAGCAGCCAAGATTTCGAGGGTGTCTACGAGCAGTACTTC.

This clonotype was counted ten times or more. The chain carries TRBV11-2 and TRBJ2-5; no clear D. The CDR3 consists of 17 residues. The germline CDR1 and CDR2 sequences are SGHAT and FQNNGV. The germline V and J ends were trimmed by 1 base and 5 bases, with 20 bases remaining between them. The CDR3 sequence: CASSLAGAGSLSETQYF. The CDR3 DNA is TGTGCCAGCAGCTTAGCTGGCGCTGGATCCTTGTCGGAGACCCAGTACTTC.

This clonotype was seen repeatedly, ten times or more. V and J are TRBV3-1 and TRBJ1-2; D not certain. V was clipped by 1 base and J by 8 bases, with 11 bases between them. The V gene's germline CDR1 is LGHDT and CDR2 YNNKEL (reference sequence). The CDR3 length is 13 residues. Written as DNA, the CDR3 is TGTGCCAGCAGCCAAGTGGCTCTTTTCGGCTACACCTTC. The encoded protein is CASSQVALFGYTF.

This clonotype was found many times. The gene calls are TRBV29-1 and TRBJ2-3; TRBD1 is a possible D gene (5 bases). Per germline, CDR1 SQVTM and CDR2 ANQGSEA. There are 12 residues in the CDR3. V was clipped by 5 bases and J by 1 base, with 7 bases between them. The CDR3 protein is CSVRGGTDTQYF. CDR3 coding DNA: TGCAGCGTTAGGGGCGGCACAGATACGCAGTATTTT.